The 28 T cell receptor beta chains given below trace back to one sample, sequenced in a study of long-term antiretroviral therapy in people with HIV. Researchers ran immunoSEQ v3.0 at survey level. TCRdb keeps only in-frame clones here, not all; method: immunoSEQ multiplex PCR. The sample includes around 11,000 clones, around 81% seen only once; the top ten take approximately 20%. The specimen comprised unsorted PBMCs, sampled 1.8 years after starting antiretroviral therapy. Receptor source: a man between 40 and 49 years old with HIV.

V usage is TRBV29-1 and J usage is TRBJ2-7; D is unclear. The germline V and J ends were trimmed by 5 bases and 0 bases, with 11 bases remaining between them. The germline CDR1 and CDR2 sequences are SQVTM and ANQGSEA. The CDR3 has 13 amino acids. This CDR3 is CSVRSDSSYEQYF. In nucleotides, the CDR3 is TGCAGCGTTCGGTCAGATTCCTCCTACGAGCAGTACTTC.

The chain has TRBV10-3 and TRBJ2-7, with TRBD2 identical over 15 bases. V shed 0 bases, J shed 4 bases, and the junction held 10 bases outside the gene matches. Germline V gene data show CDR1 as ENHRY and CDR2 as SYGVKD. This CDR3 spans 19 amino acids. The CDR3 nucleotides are TGTGCCATCAGTGAGTCCTCCGGGACTAGCGGGAGGATTTCGTACGAGCAGTACTTC. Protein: CAISESSGTSGRISYEQYF.

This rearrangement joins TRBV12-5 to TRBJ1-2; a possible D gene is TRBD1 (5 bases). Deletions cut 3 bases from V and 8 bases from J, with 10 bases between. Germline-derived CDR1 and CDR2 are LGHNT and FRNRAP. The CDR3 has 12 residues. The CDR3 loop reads CASGFDEGGYTF. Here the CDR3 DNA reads TGTGCTAGTGGTTTTGACGAGGGGGGCTACACCTTC.

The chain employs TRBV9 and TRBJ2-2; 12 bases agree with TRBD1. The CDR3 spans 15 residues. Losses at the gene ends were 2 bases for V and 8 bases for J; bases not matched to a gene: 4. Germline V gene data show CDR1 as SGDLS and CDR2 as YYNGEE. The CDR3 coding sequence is TGTGCCAGCAGCGTTGGGACAGGGGGCATAGGGGAGCTGTTTTTT. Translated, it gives CASSVGTGGIGELFF.

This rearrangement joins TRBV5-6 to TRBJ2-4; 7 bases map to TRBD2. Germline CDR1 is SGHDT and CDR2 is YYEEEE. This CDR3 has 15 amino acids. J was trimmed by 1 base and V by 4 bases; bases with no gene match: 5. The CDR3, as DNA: TGTGCCAGCAGCCCCCTCGGGGGGGCCAAAAACATTCAGTACTTC. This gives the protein CASSPLGGAKNIQYF.

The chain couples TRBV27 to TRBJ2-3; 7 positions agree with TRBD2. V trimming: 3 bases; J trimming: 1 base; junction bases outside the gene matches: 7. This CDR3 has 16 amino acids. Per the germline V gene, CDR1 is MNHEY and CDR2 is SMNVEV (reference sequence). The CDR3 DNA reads TGTGCCAGCAGTTTGGTGCGGGAGTTGGGCACAGATACGCAGTATTTT. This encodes CASSLVRELGTDTQYF.

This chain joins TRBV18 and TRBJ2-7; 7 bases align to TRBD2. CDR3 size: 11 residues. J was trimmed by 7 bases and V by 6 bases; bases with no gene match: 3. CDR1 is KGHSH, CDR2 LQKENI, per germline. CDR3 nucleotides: TGTGCCAGCTCCCTGGGAGGGGAGCAGTACTTC. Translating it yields CASSLGGEQYF.

CDR3 residues: CASSQDAHSNQPQHF. CDR3 coding DNA: TGTGCCAGCAGCCAAGACGCTCATAGCAATCAGCCCCAGCATTTT. The V and J genes are TRBV4-2 and TRBJ1-5; D ambiguous. The germline V gene has CDR1 LGHNA and CDR2 YNFKEQ. Trimming removed 0 bases at V and 0 bases at J, with 6 bases between. The CDR3 loop spans 15 amino acids.

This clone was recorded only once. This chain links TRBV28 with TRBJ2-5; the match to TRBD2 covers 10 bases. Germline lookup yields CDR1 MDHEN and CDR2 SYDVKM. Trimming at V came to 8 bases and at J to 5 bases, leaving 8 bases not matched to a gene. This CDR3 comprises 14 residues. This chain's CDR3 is CASRAGGPMETQYF. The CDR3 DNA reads TGTGCCAGCCGAGCGGGAGGGCCGATGGAGACCCAGTACTTC.

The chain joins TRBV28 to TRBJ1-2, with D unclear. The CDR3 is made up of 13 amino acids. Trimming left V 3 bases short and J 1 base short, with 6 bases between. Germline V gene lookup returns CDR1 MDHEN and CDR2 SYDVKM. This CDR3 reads CASSFPRNYGYTF. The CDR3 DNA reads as TGTGCCAGCAGTTTCCCCCGTAACTATGGCTACACCTTC.

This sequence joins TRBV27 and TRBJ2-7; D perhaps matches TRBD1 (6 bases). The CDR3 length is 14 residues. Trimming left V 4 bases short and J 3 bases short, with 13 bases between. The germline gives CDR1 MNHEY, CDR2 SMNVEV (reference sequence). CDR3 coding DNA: TGTGCCAGCAGTTCGGGGACAAATATCTACGAGCAGTACTTC. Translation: CASSSGTNIYEQYF.

CDR3 nucleotide sequence: TGTGCCTGGAGTGTACGAGGAGGGGGCCAAAATACGCAGTATTTT. Residues: CAWSVRGGGQNTQYF. The chain couples TRBV30 to TRBJ2-3, with a weak D call TRBD1 (7 bases). Looked up from germline, CDR1 is GTSNPN and CDR2 is SVGIG (reference sequence). V dropped 0 bases and J dropped 7 bases, with 17 bases sitting between them. This CDR3 is 15 amino acids long.

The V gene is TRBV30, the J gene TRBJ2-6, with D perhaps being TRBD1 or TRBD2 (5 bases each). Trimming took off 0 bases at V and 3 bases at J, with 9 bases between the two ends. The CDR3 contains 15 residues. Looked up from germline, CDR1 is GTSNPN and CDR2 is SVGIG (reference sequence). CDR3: CAWSVLGVGANVLTF. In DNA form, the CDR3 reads TGTGCCTGGAGTGTACTAGGGGTTGGGGCCAACGTCCTGACTTTC.

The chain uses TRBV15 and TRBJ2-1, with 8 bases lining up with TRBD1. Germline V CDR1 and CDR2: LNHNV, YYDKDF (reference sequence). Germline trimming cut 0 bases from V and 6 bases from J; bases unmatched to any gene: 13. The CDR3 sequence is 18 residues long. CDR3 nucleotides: TGTGCCACCAGCAGAGAGGCTCTCACCGGGACAGGTCGCAATGAGCAGTTCTTC. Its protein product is CATSREALTGTGRNEQFF. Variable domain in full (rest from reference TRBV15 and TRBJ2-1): DAMVIQNPRYQVTQFGKPVTLSCSQTLNHNVMYWYQQKSSQAPKLLFHYYDKDFNNEADTPDNFQSRRPNTSFCFLDIRSPGLGDTAMYLCATSREALTGTGRNEQFFGPGTRLTVL.

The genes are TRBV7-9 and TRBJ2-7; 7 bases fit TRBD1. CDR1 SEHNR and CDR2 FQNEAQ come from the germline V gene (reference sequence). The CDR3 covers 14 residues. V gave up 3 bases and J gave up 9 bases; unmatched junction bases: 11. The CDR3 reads CASSFQSDRERQYF. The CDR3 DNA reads TGTGCCAGCAGCTTTCAATCTGACAGGGAAAGGCAGTACTTC.

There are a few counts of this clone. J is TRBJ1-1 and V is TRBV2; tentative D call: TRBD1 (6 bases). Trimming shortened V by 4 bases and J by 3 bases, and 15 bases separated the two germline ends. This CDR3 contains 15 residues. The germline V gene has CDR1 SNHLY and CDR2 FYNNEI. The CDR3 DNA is TGTGCCAGCAGTGGTCGGGGACAAGGGTACACTGAAGCTTTCTTT. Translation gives CASSGRGQGYTEAFF.

The CDR3 here is CAISGQYQETQYF. The CDR3 DNA sequence: TGTGCCATCAGTGGACAGTACCAAGAGACCCAGTACTTC. The chain carries TRBV10-3 and TRBJ2-5; D is possibly TRBD1 (5 bases). V gave up 4 bases and J gave up 0 bases, with 6 bases separating them. The CDR3 extends over 13 amino acids. Germline CDR1 is ENHRY and CDR2 is SYGVKD.

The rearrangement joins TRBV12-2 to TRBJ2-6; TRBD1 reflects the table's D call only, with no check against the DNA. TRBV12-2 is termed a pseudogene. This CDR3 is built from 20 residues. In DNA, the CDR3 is TGTGCAAGTCGCCCAGACCACCTCCGGGACAGGGGGGGTGGGGCCAACGTCCTGACTTTC. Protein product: CASRPDHLRDRGGGANVLTF.

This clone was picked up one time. This CDR3 is CSVDGGSSYNEQFF. DNA for the CDR3: TGCAGCGTTGATGGCGGGAGCTCCTACAATGAGCAGTTCTTC. The chain couples TRBV29-1 to TRBJ2-1; 7 nucleotides line up with TRBD2. V was pared by 3 bases and J by 0 bases, with 2 bases of the junction left unmatched. CDR3 length: 14 residues. Germline V gives CDR1 SQVTM, CDR2 ANQGSEA.

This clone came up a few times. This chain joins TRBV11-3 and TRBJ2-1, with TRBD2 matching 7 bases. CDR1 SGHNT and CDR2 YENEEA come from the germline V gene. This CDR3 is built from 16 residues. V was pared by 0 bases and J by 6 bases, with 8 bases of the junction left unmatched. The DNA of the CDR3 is TGTGCCAGCAGCTTAGAAGGATGGGAGGGGATCAATGAGCAGTTCTTC. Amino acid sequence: CASSLEGWEGINEQFF.

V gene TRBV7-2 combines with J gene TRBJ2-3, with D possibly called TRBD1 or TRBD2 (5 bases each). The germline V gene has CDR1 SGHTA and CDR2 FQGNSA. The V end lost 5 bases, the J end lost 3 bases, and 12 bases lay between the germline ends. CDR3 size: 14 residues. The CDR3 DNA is TGTGCCAGCAGCCAGTCCGGGGCTACAGATACGCAGTATTTT. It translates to CASSQSGATDTQYF.

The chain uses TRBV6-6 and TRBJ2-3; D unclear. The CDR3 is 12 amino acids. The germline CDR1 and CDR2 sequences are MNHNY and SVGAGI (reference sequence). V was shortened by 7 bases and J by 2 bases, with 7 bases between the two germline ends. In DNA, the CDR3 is TGTGCCAGCATGGTTGACACAGATACGCAGTATTTT. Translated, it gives CASMVDTDTQYF.

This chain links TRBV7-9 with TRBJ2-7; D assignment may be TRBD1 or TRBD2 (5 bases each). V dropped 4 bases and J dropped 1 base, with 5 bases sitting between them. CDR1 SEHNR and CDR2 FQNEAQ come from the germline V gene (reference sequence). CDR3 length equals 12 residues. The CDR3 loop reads CASSWGSYEQYF. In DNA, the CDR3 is TGTGCCAGCAGCTGGGGGTCCTACGAGCAGTACTTC.

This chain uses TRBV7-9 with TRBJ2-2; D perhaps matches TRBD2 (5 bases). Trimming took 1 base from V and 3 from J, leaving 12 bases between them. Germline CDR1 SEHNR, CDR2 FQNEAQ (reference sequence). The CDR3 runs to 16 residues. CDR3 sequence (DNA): TGTGCCAGCAGCTTAGGCACGGGGTGGGACACCGGGGAGCTGTTTTTT. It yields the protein CASSLGTGWDTGELFF. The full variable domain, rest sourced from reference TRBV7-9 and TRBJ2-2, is DTGVSQNPRHKITKRGQNVTFRCDPISEHNRLYWYRQTLGQGPEFLTYFQNEAQLEKSRLLSDRFSAERPKGSFSTLEIQRTEQGDSAMYLCASSLGTGWDTGELFFGEGSRLTVL.

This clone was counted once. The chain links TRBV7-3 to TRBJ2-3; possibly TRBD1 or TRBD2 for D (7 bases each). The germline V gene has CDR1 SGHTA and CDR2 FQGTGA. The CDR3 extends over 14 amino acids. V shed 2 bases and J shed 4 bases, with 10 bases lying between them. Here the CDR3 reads CASSLAGGADTQYF. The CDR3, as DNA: TGTGCCAGCAGCTTAGCAGGGGGGGCAGATACGCAGTATTTT. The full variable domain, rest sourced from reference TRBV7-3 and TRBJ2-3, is GAGVSQTPSNKVTEKGKYVELRCDPISGHTALYWYRQSLGQGPEFLIYFQGTGAADDSGLPNDRFFAVRPEGSVSTLKIQRTERGDSAVYLCASSLAGGADTQYFGPGTRLTVL.

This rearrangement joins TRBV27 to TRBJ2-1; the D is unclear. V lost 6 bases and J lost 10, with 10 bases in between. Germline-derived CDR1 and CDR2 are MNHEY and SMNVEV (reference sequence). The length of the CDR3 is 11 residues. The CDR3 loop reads CASRLVGEQFF. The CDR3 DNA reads TGTGCCAGCAGGCTGGTGGGGGAGCAGTTCTTC.

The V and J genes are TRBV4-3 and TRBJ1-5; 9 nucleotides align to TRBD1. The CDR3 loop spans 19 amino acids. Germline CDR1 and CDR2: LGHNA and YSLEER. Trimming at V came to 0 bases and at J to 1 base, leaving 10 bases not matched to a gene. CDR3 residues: CASSQDLRTGERSNQPQHF. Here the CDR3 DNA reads TGCGCCAGCAGCCAAGACCTTCGGACAGGGGAAAGGAGCAATCAGCCCCAGCATTTT.

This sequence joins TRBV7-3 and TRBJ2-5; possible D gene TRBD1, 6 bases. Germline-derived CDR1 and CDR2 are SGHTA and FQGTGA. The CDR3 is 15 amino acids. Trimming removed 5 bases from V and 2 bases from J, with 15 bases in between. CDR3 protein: CASSLHRTVQETQYF. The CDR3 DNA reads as TGTGCCAGCAGCCTCCATCGGACAGTGCAAGAGACCCAGTACTTC. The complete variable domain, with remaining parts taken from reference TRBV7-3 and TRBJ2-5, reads GAGVSQTPSNKVTEKGKYVELRCDPISGHTALYWYRQSLGQGPEFLIYFQGTGAADDSGLPNDRFFAVRPEGSVSTLKIQRTERGDSAVYLCASSLHRTVQETQYFGPGTRLLVL.